Below are 3 T cell receptor beta chains sequenced from a single sample in a study of neurological immune-mediated disorders. TCRdb redid the calling of the 5' RACE reads with MiXCR, one entry per CDR3 protein. The sample records more than 45,000 distinct CDR3 sequences, about 9.3% being singletons. Specimen: PBMCs. These receptors all come from a woman in her thirties or forties with HTLV-1-associated myelopathy (HAM/TSP).

This clonotype came up many times. The rearrangement links TRBV12-3 or TRBV12-4 to TRBJ2-7; D possibly matches TRBD1 or TRBD2 (6 bases each). This CDR3 is built from 14 residues. V lost 4 bases and J lost 2, with 12 bases in between. CDR3 loop: CASSYGGRAYEQYF. CDR3 DNA sequence: TGTGCCAGCAGTTACGGGGGCAGGGCCTACGAGCAGTACTTC.

Many counts were recorded for this clonotype. The chain joins TRBV6-2 or TRBV6-3 to TRBJ1-1; tentatively, D is TRBD1 (5 bases). The germline V and J ends were trimmed by 4 bases and 1 base, with 10 bases remaining between them. This CDR3 has 14 amino acids. The germline gives CDR1 MNHEY, CDR2 SVGEGT. The CDR3 loop is CASSSPGENTEAFF. The CDR3 nucleotides are TGTGCCAGCAGTTCCCCGGGGGAGAACACTGAAGCTTTCTTT.

This clonotype was counted a few times. This chain uses TRBV18 with TRBJ1-1; D remains unclear. The V gene's germline CDR1 is KGHSH and CDR2 LQKENI. The CDR3 contains 12 residues. The V gene lost 1 base and the J gene lost 6 bases, with 6 bases spanning the gap. The CDR3 coding sequence is TGTGCCAGCTCACCACAGGGCTCTGAAGCTTTCTTT. Its protein is CASSPQGSEAFF. The full variable domain, with the rest looked up from reference TRBV18 and TRBJ1-1, is NAGVMQNPRHLVRRRGQEARLRCSPMKGHSHVYWYRQLPEEGLKFMVYLQKENIIDESGMPKERFSAEFPKEGPSILRIQQVVRGDSAAYFCASSPQGSEAFFGQGTRLTVV.